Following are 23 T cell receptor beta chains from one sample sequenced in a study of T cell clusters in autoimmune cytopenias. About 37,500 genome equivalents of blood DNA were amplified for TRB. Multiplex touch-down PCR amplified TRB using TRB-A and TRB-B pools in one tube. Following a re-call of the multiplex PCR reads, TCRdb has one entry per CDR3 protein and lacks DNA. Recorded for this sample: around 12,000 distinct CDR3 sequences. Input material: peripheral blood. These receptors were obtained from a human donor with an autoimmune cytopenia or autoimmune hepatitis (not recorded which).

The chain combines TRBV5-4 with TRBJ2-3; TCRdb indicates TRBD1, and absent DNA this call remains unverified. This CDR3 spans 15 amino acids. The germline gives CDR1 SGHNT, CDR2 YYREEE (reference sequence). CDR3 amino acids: CASSPGGASSDTQYF.

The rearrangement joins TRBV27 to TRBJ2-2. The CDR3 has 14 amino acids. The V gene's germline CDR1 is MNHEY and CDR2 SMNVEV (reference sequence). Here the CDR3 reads CASSFLVNTGELFF.

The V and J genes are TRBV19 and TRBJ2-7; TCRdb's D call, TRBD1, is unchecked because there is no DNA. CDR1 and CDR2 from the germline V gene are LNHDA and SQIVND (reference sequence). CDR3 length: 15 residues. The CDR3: CASSMMSGGDYEQYF.

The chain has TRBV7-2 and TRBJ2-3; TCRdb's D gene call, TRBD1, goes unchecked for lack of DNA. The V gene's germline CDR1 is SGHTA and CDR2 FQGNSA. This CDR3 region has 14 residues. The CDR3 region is CASSLAAPTDTQYF.

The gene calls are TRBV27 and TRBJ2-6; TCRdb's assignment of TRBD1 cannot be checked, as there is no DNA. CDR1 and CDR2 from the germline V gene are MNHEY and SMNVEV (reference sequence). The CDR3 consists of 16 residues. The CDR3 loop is CASCGTPHSGANVLTF.

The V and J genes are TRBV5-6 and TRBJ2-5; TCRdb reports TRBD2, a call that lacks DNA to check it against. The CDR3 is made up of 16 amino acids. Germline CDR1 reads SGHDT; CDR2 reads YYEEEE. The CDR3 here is CASSFQLAGRWETQYF.

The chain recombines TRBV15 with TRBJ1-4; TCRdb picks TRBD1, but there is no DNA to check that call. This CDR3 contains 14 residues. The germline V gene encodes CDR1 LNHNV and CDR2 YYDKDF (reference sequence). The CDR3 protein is CATSRGQGNEKLFF.

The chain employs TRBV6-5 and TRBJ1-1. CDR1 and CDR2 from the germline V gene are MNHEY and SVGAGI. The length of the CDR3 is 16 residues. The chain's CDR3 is CASRTRPRGGDTEAFF.

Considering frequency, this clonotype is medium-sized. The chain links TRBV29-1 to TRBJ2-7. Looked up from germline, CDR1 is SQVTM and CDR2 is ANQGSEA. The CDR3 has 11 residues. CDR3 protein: CSVESIFGQYF.

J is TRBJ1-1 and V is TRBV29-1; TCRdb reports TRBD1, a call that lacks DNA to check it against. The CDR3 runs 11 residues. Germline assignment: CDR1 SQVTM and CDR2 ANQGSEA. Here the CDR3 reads CSADDRGLSFF.

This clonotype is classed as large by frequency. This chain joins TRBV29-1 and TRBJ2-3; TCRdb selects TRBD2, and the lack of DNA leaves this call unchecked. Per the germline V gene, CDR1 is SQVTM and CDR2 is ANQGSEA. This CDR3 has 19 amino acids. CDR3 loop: CSVVPYLMAGGPDSDTQYF.

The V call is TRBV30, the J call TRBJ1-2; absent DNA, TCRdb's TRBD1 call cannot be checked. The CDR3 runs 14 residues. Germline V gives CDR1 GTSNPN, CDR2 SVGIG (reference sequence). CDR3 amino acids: CAWSAPRDGYGYTF.

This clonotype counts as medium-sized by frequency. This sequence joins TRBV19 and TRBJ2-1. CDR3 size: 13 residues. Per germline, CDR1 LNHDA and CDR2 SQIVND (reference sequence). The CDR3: CASSIQPKYEQFF. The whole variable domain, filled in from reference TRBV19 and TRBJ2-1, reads DGGITQSPKYLFRKEGQNVTLSCEQNLNHDAMYWYRQDPGQGLRLIYYSQIVNDFQKGDIAEGYSVSREKKESFPLTVTSAQKNPTAFYLCASSIQPKYEQFFGPGTRLTVL.

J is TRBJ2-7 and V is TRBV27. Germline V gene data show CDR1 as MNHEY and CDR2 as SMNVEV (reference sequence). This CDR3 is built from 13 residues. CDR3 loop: CASSSIQTYEQYF.

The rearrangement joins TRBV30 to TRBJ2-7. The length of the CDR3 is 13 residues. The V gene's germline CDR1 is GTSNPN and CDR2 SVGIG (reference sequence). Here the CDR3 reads CAWTLLGFHEQYF.

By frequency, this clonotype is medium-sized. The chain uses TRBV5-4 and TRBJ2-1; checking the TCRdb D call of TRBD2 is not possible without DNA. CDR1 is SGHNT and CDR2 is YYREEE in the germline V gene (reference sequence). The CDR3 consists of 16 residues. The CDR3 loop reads CASSPTSGSSYNEQFF.

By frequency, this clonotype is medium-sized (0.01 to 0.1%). The CDR3 is CSVDAGGPSSGGSTDTQYF. The chain couples TRBV29-1 to TRBJ2-3; TCRdb's D call of TRBD2 is untestable without DNA. The CDR3 has 19 residues. Looked up from germline, CDR1 is SQVTM and CDR2 is ANQGSEA.

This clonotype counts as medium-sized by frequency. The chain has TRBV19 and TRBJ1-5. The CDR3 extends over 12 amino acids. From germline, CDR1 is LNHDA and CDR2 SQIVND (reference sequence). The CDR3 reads CASSIVGQPQHF.

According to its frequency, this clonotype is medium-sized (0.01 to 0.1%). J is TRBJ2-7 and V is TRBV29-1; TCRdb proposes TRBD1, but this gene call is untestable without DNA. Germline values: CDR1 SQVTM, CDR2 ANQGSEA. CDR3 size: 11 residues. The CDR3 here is CSVGGTGGQYF.

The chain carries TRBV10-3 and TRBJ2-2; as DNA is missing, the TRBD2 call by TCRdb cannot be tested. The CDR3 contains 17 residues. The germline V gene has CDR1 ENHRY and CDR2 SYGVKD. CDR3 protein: CAISEWASGVNTGELFF.

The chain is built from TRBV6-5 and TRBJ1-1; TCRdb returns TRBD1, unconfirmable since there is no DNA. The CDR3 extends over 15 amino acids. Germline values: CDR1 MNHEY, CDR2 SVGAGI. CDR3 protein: CASSYSSSRDTEAFF.

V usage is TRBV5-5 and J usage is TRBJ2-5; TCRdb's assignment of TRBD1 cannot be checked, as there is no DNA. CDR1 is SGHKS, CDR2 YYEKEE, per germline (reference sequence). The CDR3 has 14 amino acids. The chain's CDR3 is CASSRGQDQETQYF.

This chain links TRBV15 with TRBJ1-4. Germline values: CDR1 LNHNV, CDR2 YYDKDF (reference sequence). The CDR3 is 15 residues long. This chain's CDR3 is CATSRERGGGEKLFF.